Following are 24 T cell receptor beta chains from one sample sequenced in a study of T cell repertoires in cytomegalovirus infection. These receptors' antigens are unknown. Using its own MiXCR run on the reads, TCRdb lists one record per CDR3 protein. Among hundreds of thousands of distinct CDR3 sequences listed, about 33% were seen once. The input for sequencing was cultured CD8+ T cells from PBMCs, taken from culture after CMV antigen stimulation. The receptors stem from a human donor in good health (CMV status not recorded). Some clones in this sample may be carry-over from other donors' samples.

Worth noting for this clonotype: A much larger clone is a single base away; this may be a read error. This chain connects TRBV7-4 to TRBJ2-5; D is perhaps TRBD1 (5 bases). Between the trimmed V and J ends, which lost 7 bases and 2 bases, there was a span of 11 bases. The CDR3 is made up of 13 amino acids. CDR1 and CDR2 from the germline V gene are SGHVT and SQSDAQ. CDR3 loop: CASNRDRQETQYF. CDR3 DNA sequence: TGTGCCAGCAACCGCGACAGACAAGAGACCCAGTACTTC.

The chain employs TRBV7-9 and TRBJ1-1; TRBD1 agrees at 10 bases. The V gene end was trimmed by 3 bases and the J gene end by 3 bases; junction bases not matched to a gene: 4. The CDR3 length is 15 residues. Germline CDR1 reads SEHNR; CDR2 reads FQNEAQ (reference sequence). The CDR3 loop is CASSLGDRGDTEAFF. CDR3 nucleotide sequence: TGTGCCAGCAGCTTGGGGGACAGGGGCGACACTGAAGCTTTCTTT.

This clonotype has just a few counts. The chain recombines TRBV25-1 with TRBJ2-3; TRBD2 agrees at 9 bases. Germline V gene lookup returns CDR1 MGHDK and CDR2 SYGVNS. With 6 bases clipped from V and 2 bases from J, the junction kept 21 bases outside the gene matches. The CDR3 sequence is 20 residues long. Written as DNA, the CDR3 is TGTGCCAGCAGCGATGTACGAGATCCTAGCGGGGCCTACTACACAGATACGCAGTATTTT. It yields the protein CASSDVRDPSGAYYTDTQYF.

This chain links TRBV9 with TRBJ2-1, with a possible D match to TRBD1 (6 bases). V dropped 3 bases and J dropped 7 bases, with 17 bases sitting between them. CDR3 length: 15 amino acids. Looked up from germline, CDR1 is SGDLS and CDR2 is YYNGEE. In nucleotides, the CDR3 is TGTGCCAGCAGCGGTCATGCAGGGGTGGGAAATGAGCAGTTCTTC. This gives the protein CASSGHAGVGNEQFF.

There are many counts of this clonotype. The chain carries TRBV7-2 and TRBJ2-4, with no clear D. This CDR3 contains 16 residues. Germline assignment: CDR1 SGHTA and CDR2 FQGNSA. V was clipped by 1 base and J by 1 base, with 11 bases between them. This CDR3 reads CASSLDLGWAKNIQYF. DNA of the CDR3: TGTGCCAGCAGCTTAGATCTAGGGTGGGCCAAAAACATTCAGTACTTC. Full variable domain (remainder filled in from reference TRBV7-2 and TRBJ2-4): GAGVSQSPSNKVTEKGKDVELRCDPISGHTALYWYRQSLGQGLEFLIYFQGNSAPDKSGLPSDRFSAERTGGSVSTLTIQRTQQEDSAVYLCASSLDLGWAKNIQYFGAGTRLSVL.

About this clonotype itself: A read error may explain this, as a much larger clone is one base away. The rearrangement joins TRBV7-8 to TRBJ1-4; weak D call: TRBD1 (5 bases). Per the germline V gene, CDR1 is SGHVS and CDR2 is FQNEAQ. This CDR3 spans 16 amino acids. Here the CDR3 reads CSSSRGGVRSNEKLFF. The CDR3 bases are TGTTCCAGCAGCCGGGGAGGGGTTCGGTCTAATGAAAAACTGTTTTTT.

This chain joins TRBV7-6 and TRBJ1-1; D perhaps matches TRBD1 (5 bases). The V and J ends lost 8 bases and 0 bases respectively, with 16 bases between them. The germline gives CDR1 SGHVS, CDR2 FNYEAQ. The CDR3 sequence is 15 residues long. CDR3 in amino acids: CASGGGYSVNTEAFF. The CDR3 DNA reads as TGTGCCAGCGGGGGGGGATATAGTGTGAACACTGAAGCTTTCTTT.

The gene calls are TRBV10-2 and TRBJ1-2; D remains ambiguous. The CDR3 totals 13 residues. V shed 5 bases and J shed 8 bases, with 15 bases lying between them. Germline loops: CDR1 WSHSY, CDR2 SAAADI. Here the CDR3 reads CASSSPRKLGYTF. CDR3 bases: TGCGCCAGCAGTTCACCTAGAAAGTTGGGCTACACCTTC.

In its sample, this clonotype was seen a few times. The chain joins TRBV10-3 to TRBJ2-3; 7 nucleotides match TRBD1. There are 13 residues in the CDR3. Trimming removed 8 bases from V and 3 bases from J; junction bases left unmatched: 5. CDR1 ENHRY and CDR2 SYGVKD come from the germline V gene. The CDR3 reads CAIRDRATDTQYF. CDR3 nucleotide sequence: TGTGCCATCCGCGACAGGGCAACAGATACGCAGTATTTT.

The chain links TRBV12-3 or TRBV12-4 to TRBJ1-6; no firm D call. This CDR3 region has 15 residues. Trimming removed 1 base from V and 7 bases from J, with 11 bases in between. CDR3 amino acids: CASSLVRLVNSPLHF. CDR3 nucleotide sequence: TGTGCCAGCAGTTTAGTTAGGTTGGTAAATTCACCCCTCCACTTT.

The V call is TRBV7-6, the J call TRBJ1-2; D is perhaps TRBD1 (5 bases). This CDR3 spans 13 amino acids. CDR1 and CDR2 from the germline V gene are SGHVS and FNYEAQ. V dropped 10 bases and J dropped 8 bases, with 20 bases sitting between them. In DNA, the CDR3 is TGTGCCAACACCCCCGTTGGGGCCCGCGGCTACACCTTC. It yields the protein CANTPVGARGYTF. The variable domain in full, completed from reference TRBV7-6 and TRBJ1-2, reads GAGVSQSPRYKVTKRGQDVALRCDPISGHVSLYWYRQALGQGPEFLTYFNYEAQQDKSGLPNDRFSAERPEGSISTLTIQRTEQRDSAMYRCANTPVGARGYTFGSGTRLTVV.

The sample holds a few counts of this clonotype. The CDR3 loop is CASTMEQGNGYTF. CDR3 nucleotides: TGTGCCAGCACCATGGAACAGGGTAATGGCTACACCTTC. This chain connects TRBV7-9 to TRBJ1-2, with D possibly TRBD1 on 6 matching bases. V lost 7 bases to trimming and J lost 6 bases, with 15 bases between them. Germline CDR1 and CDR2: SEHNR and FQNEAQ (reference sequence). The CDR3 covers 13 residues.

Only a few counts were recorded for this clonotype. This chain uses TRBV5-1 with TRBJ2-1; 12 nucleotides agree with TRBD2. The CDR3 extends over 15 amino acids. J gave up 8 bases and V 0 bases, and 3 bases lay outside the gene matches. CDR1 SGHRS and CDR2 YFSETQ come from the germline V gene. CDR3 sequence: CASSLGTSGAYEQFF. In DNA form, the CDR3 reads TGCGCCAGCAGCTTGGGGACTAGCGGGGCCTATGAGCAGTTCTTC.

This clonotype was counted only a few times. The gene calls are TRBV28 and TRBJ2-3; 8 nucleotides align to TRBD1. The trim removed 1 base at V and 2 bases at J, leaving 8 bases unmatched. The germline V gene has CDR1 MDHEN and CDR2 SYDVKM. This CDR3 region has 17 residues. The CDR3 coding sequence is TGTGCCAGCAGTTTATCGTTGGGGACAGGTTTCACAGATACGCAGTATTTT. This sequence encodes CASSLSLGTGFTDTQYF.

This sequence joins TRBV29-1 and TRBJ2-2; 7 bases fit TRBD1. CDR3 size: 15 residues. Germline lookup yields CDR1 SQVTM and CDR2 ANQGSEA. V shed 4 bases and J 7 bases; nucleotides not matched to a gene: 12. CDR3 protein: CSVVRQGERSGELFF. The CDR3 DNA follows: TGCAGCGTTGTCCGACAGGGAGAACGGAGCGGGGAGCTGTTTTTT.

V and J are TRBV7-6 and TRBJ1-6; D gene uncertain. Germline CDR1 and CDR2: SGHVS and FNYEAQ. CDR3 size: 15 residues. The V gene lost 5 bases and the J gene lost 6 bases, with 14 bases spanning the gap. The CDR3 reads CASSPLAGGNSPLHF. The CDR3 nucleotides read TGTGCCAGCAGCCCCCTCGCAGGAGGTAATTCACCCCTCCACTTT.

This chain connects TRBV7-2 to TRBJ1-4, with TRBD1 identical over 7 bases. The CDR3 sequence is 15 residues long. Trimming at V came to 4 bases and at J to 5 bases, leaving 7 bases not matched to a gene. Germline V gives CDR1 SGHTA, CDR2 FQGNSA. The CDR3 reads CASSSNRGPNEKLFF. The CDR3 bases are TGTGCCAGCAGCTCCAACAGGGGACCGAATGAAAAACTGTTTTTT.

This clonotype was counted ten times or more. The genes are TRBV12-3 or TRBV12-4 and TRBJ1-5, with D perhaps TRBD1 (5 bases). With 5 bases removed from V and 11 bases from J, the gap between germline ends came to 10 bases. This CDR3 comprises 11 residues. The CDR3 DNA follows: TGTGCCAGCAGTGATGGGGGGACCCAGCATTTT. This codes for CASSDGGTQHF.

The V gene is TRBV5-6, the J gene TRBJ1-1; 7 bases line up with TRBD1. V lost 2 bases, J lost 2 bases, and 9 bases stayed unmatched. The CDR3 contains 16 residues. Germline loops: CDR1 SGHDT, CDR2 YYEEEE. CDR3 DNA: TGTGCCAGCAGCTTCTCCGACAGGGCGTTCAACACTGAAGCTTTCTTT. Translating it yields CASSFSDRAFNTEAFF.

As regards this clonotype: A much larger clone differs by one base, so this may be a read error. The V gene is TRBV14, the J gene TRBJ2-7; no definite D call. Trimming left V 0 bases short and J 2 bases short, with 2 bases between. Germline values: CDR1 SGHDN, CDR2 FVKESK. This CDR3 region has 12 residues. Written as DNA, the CDR3 is TGTGCCAGCAGCCAAGAAACCTACGAGCAGTACTTC. Protein: CASSQETYEQYF. Full variable domain (outside the CDR3, taken from reference TRBV14 and TRBJ2-7): EAGVTQFPSHSVIEKGQTVTLRCDPISGHDNLYWYRRVMGKEIKFLLHFVKESKQDESGMPNNRFLAERTGGTYSTLKVQPAELEDSGVYFCASSQETYEQYFGPGTRLTVT.

This clonotype showed up just a few times. V usage is TRBV28 and J usage is TRBJ2-1, with TRBD2 matching over 11 bases. The CDR3 is 16 residues long. The trim removed 2 bases at V and 6 bases at J, leaving 6 bases unmatched. From germline, CDR1 is MDHEN and CDR2 SYDVKM. CDR3 DNA: TGTGCCAGCAGTTTAACACTAGCGGGGGAACCCAATGAGCAGTTCTTC. Amino acid sequence: CASSLTLAGEPNEQFF.

This chain joins TRBV5-5 and TRBJ1-1; 8 positions match TRBD1. V lost 4 bases and J lost 1; bases outside the gene matches: 3. CDR1 and CDR2 from the germline V gene are SGHKS and YYEKEE (reference sequence). This CDR3 is 14 amino acids long. The CDR3 DNA reads as TGTGCCAGCAGCCAGGGGGCGGAGAACACTGAAGCTTTCTTT. This gives the protein CASSQGAENTEAFF.

The chain combines TRBV10-2 with TRBJ1-2; no firm D call. Germline CDR1 WSHSY, CDR2 SAAADI. The CDR3 totals 15 residues. V lost 10 bases, J lost 4 bases, and 22 bases lay in between. CDR3 residues: CATTRSGALSYGYTF. The CDR3 nucleotides are TGCGCCACCACCCGTTCCGGTGCGCTCTCCTATGGCTACACCTTC.

This clonotype has only a few counts. The J gene is TRBJ2-3, the V gene TRBV28, with a weak D call TRBD1 (6 bases). Germline V CDR1 and CDR2: MDHEN, SYDVKM. Deletions cut 8 bases from V and 0 bases from J, with 21 bases between. CDR3 length: 17 residues. This CDR3 is CASGHYDRRPSTDTQYF. The CDR3 bases are TGTGCCAGCGGCCATTACGACAGGAGACCTAGCACAGATACGCAGTATTTT.